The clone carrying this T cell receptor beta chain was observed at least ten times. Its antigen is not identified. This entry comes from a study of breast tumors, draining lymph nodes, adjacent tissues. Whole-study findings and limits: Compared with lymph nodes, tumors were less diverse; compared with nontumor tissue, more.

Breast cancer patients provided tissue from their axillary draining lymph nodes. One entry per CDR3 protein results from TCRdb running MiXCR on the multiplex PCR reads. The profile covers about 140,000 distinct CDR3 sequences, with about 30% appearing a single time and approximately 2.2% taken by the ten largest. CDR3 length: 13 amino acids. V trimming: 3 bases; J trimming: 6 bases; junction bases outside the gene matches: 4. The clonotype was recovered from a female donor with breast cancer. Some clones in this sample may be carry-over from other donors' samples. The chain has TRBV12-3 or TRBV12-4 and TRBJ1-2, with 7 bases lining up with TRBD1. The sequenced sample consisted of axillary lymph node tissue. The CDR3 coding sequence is TGTGCCAGCAGTTTTGGTCAGGGGGATGGCTACACCTTC. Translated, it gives CASSFGQGDGYTF.